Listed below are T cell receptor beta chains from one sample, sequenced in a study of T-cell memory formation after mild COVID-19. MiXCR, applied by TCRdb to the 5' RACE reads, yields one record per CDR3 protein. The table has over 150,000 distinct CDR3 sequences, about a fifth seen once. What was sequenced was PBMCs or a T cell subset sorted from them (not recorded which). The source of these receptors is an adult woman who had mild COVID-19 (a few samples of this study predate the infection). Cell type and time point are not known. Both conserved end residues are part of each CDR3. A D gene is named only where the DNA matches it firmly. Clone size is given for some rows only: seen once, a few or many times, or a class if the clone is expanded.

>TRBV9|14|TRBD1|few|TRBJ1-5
TGTGCCAGCAGTATGGGGACAGGGAATCAGCCCCAGCATTTT
CASSMGTGNQPQHF
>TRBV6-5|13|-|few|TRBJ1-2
TGTGCCAGCAGTTACGGGGCGAACGATGGCTACACCTTC
CASSYGANDGYTF
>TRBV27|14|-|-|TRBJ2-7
TGTGCCAGCAGTTTTGGTGGGGCTAGCAGCGAGCAGTACTTC
CASSFGGASSEQYF
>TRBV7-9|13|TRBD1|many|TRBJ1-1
TGTGCCAGCAGCCTCGGGACAGGGGTTGAAGCTTTCTTT
CASSLGTGVEAFF
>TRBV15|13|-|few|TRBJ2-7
TGTGCCACCAGCAGAGGGGACGGTTACGAGCAGTACTTC
CATSRGDGYEQYF
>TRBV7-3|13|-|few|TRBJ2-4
TGTGCCAGCAGCTTAATAAAGGGGGACATTCAGTACTTC
CASSLIKGDIQYF
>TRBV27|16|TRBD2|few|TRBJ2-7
TGTGCCAGCAGCTCCGGGACTAGCGGGAGAAACAGCGAGCAGTACTTC
CASSSGTSGRNSEQYF
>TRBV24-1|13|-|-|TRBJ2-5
TGTGCCACCGGTCGGAACAACCAAGAGACCCAGTACTTC
CATGRNNQETQYF
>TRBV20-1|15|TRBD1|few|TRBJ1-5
TGCAGTGCGAGGACAGGGTCCGGCGGCAATCAGCCCCAGCATTTT
CSARTGSGGNQPQHF
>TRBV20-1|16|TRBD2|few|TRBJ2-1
TGCAGTGCTTCGCCCCTAGCGGGAGAATATAACTATGAGCAGTTCTTC
CSASPLAGEYNYEQFF
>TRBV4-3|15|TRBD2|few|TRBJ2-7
TGCGCCAGCAGCCAATTAGCGGGAGGATCCCACGAGCAGTACTTC
CASSQLAGGSHEQYF
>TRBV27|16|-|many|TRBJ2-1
TGTGCCAGCAGTTTATCTTATCAAGTTCGGGACAATGAGCAGTTCTTC
CASSLSYQVRDNEQFF
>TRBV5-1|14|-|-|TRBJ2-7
TGCGCCAGCAGCTTGGCCGCGAGGGATCACGAGCAGTACTTC
CASSLAARDHEQYF
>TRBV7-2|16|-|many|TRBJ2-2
TGTGCCAGCACTCCGGGGGACTCACTGAACACCGGGGAGCTGTTTTTT
CASTPGDSLNTGELFF
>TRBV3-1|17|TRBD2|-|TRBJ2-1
TGTGCCAGCAGCCGGAGTCGACTAGCGGGAGTCGGCAATGAGCAGTTCTTC
CASSRSRLAGVGNEQFF
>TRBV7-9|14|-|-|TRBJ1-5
TGTGCCAGCGTGGGGGGAAATAGCAATCAGCCCCAGCATTTT
CASVGGNSNQPQHF
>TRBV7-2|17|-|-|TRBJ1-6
TGTGCCAGCAGCTTAGAAATCGGGGCCGGGTTTAGTTCACCCCTCCACTTT
CASSLEIGAGFSSPLHF
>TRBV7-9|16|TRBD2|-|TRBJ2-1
TGTGCCAGCATCTCGCGGGACTACTCTGGGTCCAATGAGCAGTTCTTC
CASISRDYSGSNEQFF
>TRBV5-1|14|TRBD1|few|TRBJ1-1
TGCGCCAGCAGCTTGTTCACAGGGGATACTGAAGCTTTCTTT
CASSLFTGDTEAFF
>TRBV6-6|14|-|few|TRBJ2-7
TGTGCCAGCAGTTACCGCTCTGACAGATACGAGCAGTACTTC
CASSYRSDRYEQYF
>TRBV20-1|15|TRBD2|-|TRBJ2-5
TGCAGTGCTAGAGTCCCGGGACTAGCGGGGGAGACCCAGTACTTC
CSARVPGLAGETQYF
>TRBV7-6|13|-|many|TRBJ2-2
TGTGCCAGCAGCTGGGGGAACACCGGGGAGCTGTTTTTT
CASSWGNTGELFF